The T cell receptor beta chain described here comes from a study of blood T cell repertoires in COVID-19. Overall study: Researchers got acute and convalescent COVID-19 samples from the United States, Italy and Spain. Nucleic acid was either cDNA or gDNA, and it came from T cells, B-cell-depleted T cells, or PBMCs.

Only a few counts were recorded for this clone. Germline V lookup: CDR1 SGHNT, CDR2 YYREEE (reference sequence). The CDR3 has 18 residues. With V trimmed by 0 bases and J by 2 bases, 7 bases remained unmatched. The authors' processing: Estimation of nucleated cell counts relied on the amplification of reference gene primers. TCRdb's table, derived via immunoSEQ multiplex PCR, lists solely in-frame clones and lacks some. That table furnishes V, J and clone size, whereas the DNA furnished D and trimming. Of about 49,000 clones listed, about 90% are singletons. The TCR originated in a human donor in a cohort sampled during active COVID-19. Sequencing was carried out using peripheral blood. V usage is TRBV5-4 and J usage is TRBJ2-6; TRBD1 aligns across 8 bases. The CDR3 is CASSLGGRGRTGANVLTF. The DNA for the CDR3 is TGTGCCAGCAGCTTGGGTGGCAGGGGGCGTACTGGGGCCAACGTCCTGACTTTC. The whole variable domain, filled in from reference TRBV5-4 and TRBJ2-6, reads ETGVTQSPTHLIKTRGQQVTLRCSSQSGHNTVSWYQQALGQGPQFIFQYYREEENGRGNFPPRFSGLQFPNYSSELNVNALELDDSALYLCASSLGGRGRTGANVLTFGAGSRLTVL.